These 22 T cell receptor beta chains were sequenced from one sample in a study of T cell repertoires in cytomegalovirus infection. These TCRs' antigens remain unknown. TCRdb analysed the reads with MiXCR anew, one entry per CDR3 protein. The sample has roughly 350,000 distinct CDR3 sequences; about 35% are singletons. The source material was cultured PBMCs, sampled from culture after CMV antigen stimulation. The receptor source for this set is a human donor in good health (CMV status not recorded). Some clones in this sample may be carry-over from other donors' samples.

Notes on this clonotype: One end of the junction is discordant with germline, which a read error may explain. The chain links TRBV7-6 to TRBJ1-5; D possibly corresponds to TRBD1 (5 bases). CDR3 size: 15 residues. Germline-derived CDR1 and CDR2 are SGHVS and FNYEAQ. CDR3 bases: TGTGCCAGCAGCTTAAGCAGCCGGGGGAATCAGCCCCAGAATTTT. This gives the protein CASSLSSRGNQPQNF.

This clonotype was picked up a small number of times. V and J are TRBV27 and TRBJ1-2; TRBD1 is a possible D gene (5 bases). The CDR3 is made up of 13 amino acids. The germline V and J ends were trimmed by 0 bases and 7 bases, with 9 bases remaining between them. CDR1 is MNHEY, CDR2 SMNVEV, per germline (reference sequence). CDR3 loop: CASSLSGTGGYTF. Written as DNA, the CDR3 is TGTGCCAGCAGTTTATCGGGGACGGGTGGCTACACCTTC.

In DNA form, the CDR3 reads TGTGCCAGCAGCAATGGAAACACCATATATTTT. Amino acid sequence: CASSNGNTIYF. The chain joins TRBV7-3 to TRBJ1-3; no firm D call. V lost 5 bases to trimming and J lost 3 bases, with 2 bases between them. This CDR3 is 11 amino acids long. CDR1 and CDR2 from the germline V gene are SGHTA and FQGTGA. Filled out from reference TRBV7-3 and TRBJ1-3, the complete variable domain reads GAGVSQTPSNKVTEKGKYVELRCDPISGHTALYWYRQSLGQGPEFLIYFQGTGAADDSGLPNDRFFAVRPEGSVSTLKIQRTERGDSAVYLCASSNGNTIYFGEGSWLTVV.

This chain connects TRBV19 to TRBJ2-4, with TRBD1 matching over 8 bases. Germline V gene sequence: CDR1 LNHDA, CDR2 SQIVND (reference sequence). The CDR3 totals 13 residues. J gave up 7 bases and V 6 bases, and 5 bases lay outside the gene matches. This CDR3 reads CASSERQGNIQYF. The CDR3 DNA sequence: TGTGCCAGTAGCGAGAGACAGGGGAACATTCAGTACTTC.

The chain combines TRBV7-2 with TRBJ1-5, with D maybe TRBD1 (6 bases). V was shortened by 4 bases and J by 0 bases, with 16 bases between the two germline ends. CDR1 and CDR2 from the germline V gene are SGHTA and FQGNSA. The CDR3 has 17 residues. In DNA form, the CDR3 reads TGTGCCAGCAGCTCAAACCAACAGGGAAATAGCAATCAGCCCCAGCATTTT. Residues: CASSSNQQGNSNQPQHF.

Turning to this clonotype: Since a much larger clone is just one base distant, this may be a read error. The gene calls are TRBV7-6 and TRBJ2-1, with D possibly TRBD1 on 5 matching bases. This CDR3 is 15 amino acids long. CDR1 is SGHVS and CDR2 is FNYEAQ in the germline V gene. DNA of the CDR3: TGTGTCAGCAGCTTAAACCAGGGATTGTCGAATGAGCAGTTCTTC. Its translation: CVSSLNQGLSNEQFF.

This clonotype came up a few times. The chain is built from TRBV19 and TRBJ1-1; 9 bases map to TRBD1. The ends lost 3 bases at V and 4 bases at J; junction bases unmatched: 12. Germline V lookup: CDR1 LNHDA, CDR2 SQIVND (reference sequence). CDR3 length: 17 amino acids. The CDR3 loop is CASSMRQGGGLRTEAFF. The CDR3 bases are TGTGCCAGTAGTATGCGACAGGGGGGGGGCCTCCGCACTGAAGCTTTCTTT.

The rearrangement joins TRBV6-8 to TRBJ2-1; D gene ambiguous. This CDR3 has 17 amino acids. Between the trimmed V and J ends, which lost 4 bases and 0 bases, there was a span of 16 bases. From germline, CDR1 is MNHGY and CDR2 SAAAGT. CDR3 region: CASSSDIIPSSYNEQFF. The CDR3 coding sequence is TGTGCCAGCAGTTCTGATATTATCCCAAGCTCCTACAATGAGCAGTTCTTC.

The rearrangement joins TRBV7-2 to TRBJ2-7; D remains unclear. The CDR3 totals 15 residues. Trimming left V 1 base short and J 0 bases short, with 10 bases between. Germline-derived CDR1 and CDR2 are SGHTA and FQGNSA. The CDR3: CASSLDLAVSYEQYF. The CDR3 bases are TGTGCCAGCAGCTTAGATTTAGCCGTCTCCTACGAGCAGTACTTC. The full variable domain, in which reference TRBV7-2 and TRBJ2-7 provide the parts outside the CDR3, is GAGVSQSPSNKVTEKGKDVELRCDPISGHTALYWYRQSLGQGLEFLIYFQGNSAPDKSGLPSDRFSAERTGGSVSTLTIQRTQQEDSAVYLCASSLDLAVSYEQYFGPGTRLTVT.

This clonotype was counted a few times. The V and J genes are TRBV28 and TRBJ2-5; the match to TRBD1 covers 7 bases. The CDR3 loop spans 15 amino acids. Germline CDR1 MDHEN, CDR2 SYDVKM. The V segment lost 3 bases and the J segment 5 bases; nucleotides outside the gene matches: 9. The CDR3 coding sequence is TGTGCCAGCAGTTTGCGGCAGGGGGTAGGGGAGACCCAGTACTTC. This gives the protein CASSLRQGVGETQYF.

This chain links TRBV30 with TRBJ1-5; D is uncertain. CDR3 size: 14 residues. Trimming shortened V by 0 bases and J by 0 bases, and 6 bases separated the two germline ends. Germline V lookup: CDR1 GTSNPN, CDR2 SVGIG (reference sequence). CDR3: CAWSVHDSNQPQHF. Here the CDR3 DNA reads TGTGCCTGGAGTGTACATGATAGCAATCAGCCCCAGCATTTT.

The CDR3 is CASSLTGQVPDEQYF. CDR3 nucleotides: TGTGCCAGCAGCCTTACGGGACAGGTTCCCGACGAGCAGTACTTC. The chain couples TRBV7-6 to TRBJ2-7, with 8 bases aligning to TRBD1. The germline V gene encodes CDR1 SGHVS and CDR2 FNYEAQ. Trimming took 5 bases from V and 5 from J; bases not matched to a gene: 11. The CDR3 is made up of 15 amino acids.

This clonotype was seen once. The V call is TRBV7-9, the J call TRBJ2-5; 8 positions agree with TRBD1. There are 13 residues in the CDR3. Germline CDR1 is SEHNR and CDR2 is FQNEAQ (reference sequence). The CDR3 region is CTGRDRGQETQYF. The CDR3 DNA reads as TGTACGGGTCGCGACAGGGGACAAGAGACCCAGTACTTC.

This clonotype has more than one count but fewer than ten. V and J are TRBV2 and TRBJ1-5; D gene uncertain. This CDR3 spans 14 amino acids. CDR1 is SNHLY and CDR2 is FYNNEI in the germline V gene. Trimming took 6 bases from V and 9 from J, leaving 18 bases between them. CDR3 DNA sequence: TGTGCCAGCAGCACAGCCGGCCCAAGTTCGCCCCAGCATTTT. It encodes CASSTAGPSSPQHF.

The table lists this clonotype with a few counts. V gene TRBV7-2 combines with J gene TRBJ2-7; possibly TRBD2 for D (6 bases). Germline-derived CDR1 and CDR2 are SGHTA and FQGNSA. V was cut by 4 bases and J by 2 bases, with 15 bases left in between. The length of the CDR3 is 15 residues. In nucleotides, the CDR3 is TGTGCCAGCAGCTCGACCGGGAGTGTCACCTACGAGCAGTACTTC. Encoded protein: CASSSTGSVTYEQYF. The whole variable domain, filled in from reference TRBV7-2 and TRBJ2-7, reads GAGVSQSPSNKVTEKGKDVELRCDPISGHTALYWYRQSLGQGLEFLIYFQGNSAPDKSGLPSDRFSAERTGGSVSTLTIQRTQQEDSAVYLCASSSTGSVTYEQYFGPGTRLTVT.

The J gene is TRBJ1-3, the V gene TRBV7-9, with unresolved D. The germline CDR1 and CDR2 sequences are SEHNR and FQNEAQ (reference sequence). Trimming cost V 5 bases and J 0 bases, with 8 bases left between them. The CDR3 covers 14 residues. CDR3 coding DNA: TGTGCCAGCAGCGAGTCCAACTCTGGAAACACCATATATTTT. Protein product: CASSESNSGNTIYF.

The V call is TRBV7-2, the J call TRBJ2-1, with no clear D. V dropped 5 bases and J dropped 8 bases, with 16 bases sitting between them. The CDR3 runs 14 residues. Germline V lookup: CDR1 SGHTA, CDR2 FQGNSA. Written as DNA, the CDR3 is TGTGCCAGCAGCCCCCGAGCCTTATTCCATGAGCAGTTCTTC. As protein: CASSPRALFHEQFF.

This clonotype was seen only a few times. J is TRBJ2-7 and V is TRBV4-1; D is unclear. The CDR3 consists of 15 residues. The ends were cut back, 4 bases at V and 3 bases at J, with 16 bases in the middle. From germline, CDR1 is MGHRA and CDR2 YSYEKL. This CDR3 reads CASSPRRVVGYEQYF. In nucleotides, the CDR3 is TGCGCCAGCAGCCCGAGGCGCGTCGTTGGCTACGAGCAGTACTTC.

This clonotype was seen many times. This chain links TRBV7-9 with TRBJ1-2; D gene unclear. Germline lookup yields CDR1 SEHNR and CDR2 FQNEAQ (reference sequence). This CDR3 comprises 14 residues. The germline V and J ends were trimmed by 3 bases and 8 bases, with 16 bases remaining between them. CDR3 protein: CASSFYSALGGYTF. The CDR3 nucleotides are TGTGCCAGCAGCTTCTATTCCGCACTGGGGGGCTACACCTTC.

DNA of the CDR3: TGCAGTGGTACAACACGGCTGGGTGCCAAAAACATTCAGTACTTC. This codes for CSGTTRLGAKNIQYF. The J gene is TRBJ2-4, the V gene TRBV20-1; no reliable D call. Trimming took off 7 bases at V and 1 base at J, with 17 bases between the two ends. The CDR3 covers 15 residues. The germline gives CDR1 DFQATT, CDR2 SNEGSKA (reference sequence).

This clonotype occurred a few times. This chain joins TRBV6-5 and TRBJ2-7; 8 nucleotides agree with TRBD1. CDR3 size: 14 residues. Germline V lookup: CDR1 MNHEY, CDR2 SVGAGI. With 0 bases clipped from V and 3 bases from J, the junction kept 1 base outside the gene matches. In DNA, the CDR3 is TGTGCCAGCAGTTACTCCAGGGGGCACTACGAGCAGTACGTC. It translates to CASSYSRGHYEQYV.

A few counts support this clonotype. CDR3 in DNA: TGTGCCAGCAGCTCAGGGGGGCGAATTGAAGCTTTCTTT. Residues: CASSSGGRIEAFF. The rearrangement joins TRBV7-9 to TRBJ1-1; the match to TRBD1 covers 7 bases. Trimming at V came to 4 bases and at J to 7 bases, leaving 6 bases not matched to a gene. Germline lookup yields CDR1 SEHNR and CDR2 FQNEAQ (reference sequence). The CDR3 covers 13 residues. Looking up the rest from reference TRBV7-9 and TRBJ1-1 gives the full variable domain: DTGVSQNPRHKITKRGQNVTFRCDPISEHNRLYWYRQTLGQGPEFLTYFQNEAQLEKSRLLSDRFSAERPKGSFSTLEIQRTEQGDSAMYLCASSSGGRIEAFFGQGTRLTVV.